The 21 T cell receptor beta chains below all came from one sample that was sequenced in a study of T cell repertoires in cytomegalovirus infection. One entry per CDR3 protein results from TCRdb running MiXCR on the reads. The sample yields some 71,000 distinct CDR3 sequences, about 27% seen once. These TCRs' antigens remain unknown. The source was CD8+ T cells from cultured PBMCs, collected from culture after CMV antigen stimulation. The receptors stem from a human donor in good health (CMV status not recorded). Some clones in this sample may be carry-over from other donors' samples.

V and J are TRBV4-1 and TRBJ2-1; 7 nucleotides line up with TRBD2. From germline, CDR1 is MGHRA and CDR2 YSYEKL. The CDR3 is 15 residues long. With 3 bases clipped from V and 7 bases from J, the junction kept 9 bases outside the gene matches. CDR3 DNA sequence: TGCGCCAGCAGCCAGGGGCAGCGGGAAATGAATGAGCAGTTCTTC. Translated: CASSQGQREMNEQFF.

J is TRBJ2-5 and V is TRBV4-3; 7 nucleotides line up with TRBD2. V was pared by 0 bases and J by 5 bases, with 6 bases of the junction left unmatched. The CDR3 is made up of 15 amino acids. Germline values: CDR1 LGHNA, CDR2 YSLEER. The CDR3 sequence is CASSQDRAGPETQYF. The CDR3 DNA is TGCGCCAGCAGCCAAGACAGAGCGGGACCTGAGACCCAGTACTTC.

This chain links TRBV4-3 with TRBJ2-3; D is uncertain. CDR1 and CDR2 (germline): LGHNA, YSLEER. V was shortened by 0 bases and J by 1 base, with 11 bases between the two germline ends. The CDR3 is 16 residues long. In nucleotides, the CDR3 is TGCGCCAGCAGCCAAGATCGGGTCTGGGGCACAGATACGCAGTATTTT. The encoded protein is CASSQDRVWGTDTQYF.

The sample holds a few counts of this clonotype. CDR3 sequence: CASSFPGPGELFF. The CDR3 DNA is TGTGCCAGCAGTTTCCCAGGACCCGGGGAGCTGTTTTTT. The chain uses TRBV12-3 or TRBV12-4 and TRBJ2-2, with D uncertain. The CDR3 is made up of 13 amino acids. With 3 bases removed from V and 6 bases from J, the gap between germline ends came to 8 bases.

This clonotype was counted a few times. The CDR3 reads CASSLKASGQPQHF. CDR3 nucleotides: TGTGCCAGCAGTCTCAAGGCGTCGGGTCAGCCCCAGCATTTT. The rearrangement joins TRBV6-5 to TRBJ1-5; D call uncertain. Trimming removed 5 bases at V and 6 bases at J, with 14 bases between. The CDR3 loop spans 14 amino acids. Germline CDR1 MNHEY, CDR2 SVGAGI.

This clonotype has only one observation. This chain joins TRBV19 and TRBJ2-1; 8 nucleotides align to TRBD1. This CDR3 is 17 amino acids long. V lost 7 bases and J lost 3; bases outside the gene matches: 14. CDR1 and CDR2 from the germline V gene are LNHDA and SQIVND (reference sequence). This CDR3 reads CASTPGGPTGVYNEQFF. The CDR3 coding sequence is TGTGCCAGTACCCCAGGAGGCCCGACAGGGGTCTACAATGAGCAGTTCTTC.

The rearrangement uses TRBV9 and TRBJ2-7; 10 bases map to TRBD2. V was clipped by 3 bases and J by 7 bases; unmatched bases: 13. Germline V gene data show CDR1 as SGDLS and CDR2 as YYNGEE. The CDR3 sequence is 16 residues long. The CDR3 is CASSADQAGGPLEQYF. In DNA form, the CDR3 reads TGTGCCAGCAGCGCAGATCAAGCGGGAGGGCCATTAGAGCAGTACTTC.

This clonotype was found many times. This sequence joins TRBV6-2 or TRBV6-3 and TRBJ2-1; D might be TRBD2 (6 bases). V was clipped by 0 bases and J by 6 bases, with 21 bases between them. Looked up from germline, CDR1 is MNHEY and CDR2 is SVGEGT. CDR3 size: 18 residues. The CDR3 here is CASSYSRDSGKSFNEQFF. DNA for the CDR3: TGTGCCAGCAGTTACTCTAGGGATAGCGGTAAAAGTTTCAATGAGCAGTTCTTC.

The chain recombines TRBV5-6 with TRBJ2-2; no definite D call. The CDR3 sequence is 17 residues long. Between the trimmed V and J ends, which lost 2 bases and 4 bases, there was a span of 18 bases. Germline loops: CDR1 SGHDT, CDR2 YYEEEE. The CDR3 DNA reads as TGTGCCAGCAGCTTTTGGTCGGGCTCGCGCGGCACCGGGGAGCTGTTTTTT. It yields the protein CASSFWSGSRGTGELFF.

The V call is TRBV11-2, the J call TRBJ2-7, with D possibly TRBD2 on 6 matching bases. The V and J ends lost 7 bases and 4 bases respectively, with 14 bases between them. Germline V lookup: CDR1 SGHAT, CDR2 FQNNGV. This CDR3 contains 13 residues. The CDR3 DNA reads as TGTGCCAGCACCCTTCAGGAGGGTTACGAGCAGTACTTC. Protein sequence: CASTLQEGYEQYF.

This clonotype was seen just once. This may stem from a read error, because a much larger clone lies one nucleotide away. The rearrangement uses TRBV7-8 and TRBJ2-1, with TRBD2 matching over 15 bases. The J call may be in error: the DNA end matches TRBJ2-7 better. The CDR3 spans 16 residues. CDR1 is SGHVS and CDR2 is FQNEAQ in the germline V gene. CDR3 DNA sequence: TGTGCCAGCAGCGGGTACGGGACTAGCGGGAGGAATGAGCAGTACTTC. Encoded protein: CASSGYGTSGRNEQYF.

V usage is TRBV6-5 and J usage is TRBJ2-5, with TRBD2 matching 8 bases. CDR1 MNHEY and CDR2 SVGAGI come from the germline V gene. This CDR3 has 16 amino acids. V trimming: 8 bases; J trimming: 5 bases; junction bases outside the gene matches: 16. As DNA, the CDR3 is TGTGCCAGCGGCTCCCCGTGGAGCGGGAGCTTGGAGACCCAGTACTTC. Its protein is CASGSPWSGSLETQYF.

This clonotype was counted between two and nine times. The CDR3 DNA sequence: TGTGCCAGCAGTGAGCCCTTCAACACCGGGGAGCTGTTTTTT. Amino acids: CASSEPFNTGELFF. This chain uses TRBV6-1 with TRBJ2-2; D gene uncertain. The CDR3 is made up of 14 amino acids. V lost 3 bases and J 2 bases, leaving 7 bases between the germline ends. Germline V gene lookup returns CDR1 MNHNS and CDR2 SASEGT.

CDR3 DNA sequence: TGTGCCAGCAGCGTTGGTGGGGGGATAACAGATACGCAGTATTTT. This gives the protein CASSVGGGITDTQYF. This chain uses TRBV9 with TRBJ2-3; the D gene is possibly TRBD2 (6 bases). The CDR3 is 15 residues long. CDR1 is SGDLS and CDR2 is YYNGEE in the germline V gene. With 2 bases removed from V and 3 bases from J, the gap between germline ends came to 13 bases. Full variable domain (outside the CDR3, taken from reference TRBV9 and TRBJ2-3): DSGVTQTPKHLITATGQRVTLRCSPRSGDLSVYWYQQSLDQGLQFLIQYYNGEERAKGNILERFSAQQFPDLHSELNLSSLELGDSALYFCASSVGGGITDTQYFGPGTRLTVL.

The chain couples TRBV12-3 or TRBV12-4 to TRBJ2-7, with 10 positions matching TRBD1. V dropped 7 bases and J dropped 7; count of bases not matched to a gene: 10. The CDR3 has 14 amino acids. The CDR3 loop is CASKSTGGFEEQYF. The CDR3 DNA reads TGTGCCAGCAAGTCGACAGGGGGCTTCGAGGAGCAGTACTTC.

This chain links TRBV10-2 with TRBJ1-1; D perhaps matches TRBD1 (5 bases). Germline V CDR1 and CDR2: WSHSY, SAAADI. With 6 bases removed from V and 10 bases from J, the gap between germline ends came to 18 bases. This CDR3 region has 13 residues. The CDR3 loop reads CASRRDPPAGAFF. The CDR3 nucleotides are TGCGCCAGCAGACGGGACCCTCCCGCTGGAGCTTTCTTT.

The table lists this clonotype with a few counts. The rearrangement joins TRBV7-3 to TRBJ2-1; TRBD2 aligns across 10 bases. This CDR3 is 15 amino acids long. CDR1 is SGHTA and CDR2 is FQGTGA in the germline V gene. The junction had 3 bases not matched to a gene; V was cut back by 2 bases and J by 5 bases. The CDR3 reads CASSLVSGGNNEQFF. The CDR3 nucleotides read TGTGCCAGCAGCTTAGTTAGCGGGGGGAACAATGAGCAGTTCTTC.

The V and J genes are TRBV20-1 and TRBJ2-7, with 8 bases lining up with TRBD2. Trimming removed 2 bases from V and 0 bases from J; junction bases left unmatched: 12. The CDR3 totals 17 residues. CDR1 and CDR2 (germline): DFQATT, SNEGSKA (reference sequence). The CDR3 DNA reads as TGCAGTGCTAGACTATTAACGGGGGGGTCCGGCTCCTACGAGCAGTACTTC. Translating gives CSARLLTGGSGSYEQYF.

V usage is TRBV29-1 and J usage is TRBJ1-1, with TRBD1 matching over 9 bases. Germline V gene lookup returns CDR1 SQVTM and CDR2 ANQGSEA. V lost 7 bases and J lost 9; bases outside the gene matches: 18. The CDR3 covers 15 residues. For the CDR3, the DNA is TGCAGCGCTATGGGACAGGGCACTGGGGCGCTGCAAGCTTTCTTT. This encodes CSAMGQGTGALQAFF.

This chain links TRBV9 with TRBJ2-7, with 10 bases lining up with TRBD2. Germline V gene sequence: CDR1 SGDLS, CDR2 YYNGEE. The CDR3 length is 14 residues. V shed 3 bases and J 5 bases; nucleotides not matched to a gene: 5. The CDR3 region is CASSERGGLNEQYF. Here the CDR3 DNA reads TGTGCCAGCAGCGAGCGGGGGGGGTTGAACGAGCAGTACTTC.

This CDR3 is CASSRGGQETQYF. The CDR3 coding sequence is TGTGCCAGCAGTCGAGGGGGCCAAGAGACCCAGTACTTC. The chain joins TRBV6-8 to TRBJ2-5; tentative D call: TRBD1 (6 bases). The CDR3 covers 13 residues. The germline V and J ends were trimmed by 5 bases and 1 base, with 8 bases remaining between them. Germline values: CDR1 MNHGY, CDR2 SAAAGT.